What follows are 10 T cell receptor beta chains derived from one specimen sequenced in a study of Ad26.COV2.S vaccination and SARS-CoV-2 variants. Treatment given: roughly 20 received Ad26.COV2.S at low or high dose, single or two shots; 5 received placebo; per-sample allocation not given. Sampling happened 63 days after the first vaccine or placebo injection. The data were produced by immunoSEQ multiplex PCR, yet TCRdb's version contains in-frame clones alone and is incomplete. The sample contains fewer than 800,000 clones, approximately 88% of which appear only once. Sample: peripheral blood, taken in a trial of Ad26.COV2.S vaccine versus placebo. The receptors come from a person aged 18-65 years who received the Ad26.COV2.S COVID-19 vaccine or a placebo.

The V gene is TRBV2, the J gene TRBJ1-5, with D hard to call. The CDR3 covers 14 residues. Germline V gene lookup returns CDR1 SNHLY and CDR2 FYNNEI. Trimming left V 3 bases short and J 7 bases short, with 13 bases between. The CDR3 reads CASSEGGERQPQHF. The CDR3 nucleotides are TGTGCCAGCAGTGAGGGCGGGGAACGGCAGCCCCAGCATTTT.

The rearrangement joins TRBV5-4 to TRBJ2-1; 8 positions match TRBD2. The ends lost 4 bases at V and 7 bases at J; junction bases unmatched: 13. This CDR3 contains 16 residues. Germline V lookup: CDR1 SGHNT, CDR2 YYREEE (reference sequence). The CDR3 DNA reads as TGTGCCAGCAGCCTCTCCGGGGGGGCCACAGGGAATGAGCAGTTCTTC. Translated: CASSLSGGATGNEQFF.

This sequence joins TRBV13 and TRBJ2-5, with a weak D call TRBD1 (6 bases). CDR1 PRHDT and CDR2 FYEKMQ come from the germline V gene (reference sequence). The length of the CDR3 is 16 residues. V was shortened by 3 bases and J by 7 bases, with 21 bases between the two germline ends. In nucleotides, the CDR3 is TGTGCCAGCAGCTTTAGTAGGGACACCCTGTTAGGGACCCAGTACTTC. This translates into CASSFSRDTLLGTQYF.

For this clone: This CDR3 is also generated by other DNA sequences in the sample. The V call is TRBV9, the J call TRBJ2-5, with TRBD2 identical over 13 bases. CDR1 and CDR2 (germline): SGDLS, YYNGEE. The CDR3 spans 15 residues. The ends lost 4 bases at V and 3 bases at J; junction bases unmatched: 3. CDR3 loop: CASSSGTSGKETQYF. The CDR3 DNA reads as TGTGCCAGCAGCTCCGGGACTAGCGGGAAAGAGACCCAGTACTTC.

In this sample, this clone turned up once. The rearrangement joins TRBV24-1 to TRBJ2-1; D is possibly TRBD2 (6 bases). The CDR3 extends over 16 amino acids. Between the trimmed V and J ends, which lost 5 bases and 5 bases, there was a span of 18 bases. Germline CDR1 reads KGHDR; CDR2 reads SFDVKD. CDR3 sequence reads: CATSGTGGVLNNEQFF. CDR3 sequence (DNA): TGTGCCACCAGTGGTACAGGCGGGGTATTAAACAATGAGCAGTTCTTC.

The chain carries TRBV19 and TRBJ2-1; 13 bases match TRBD2. After removal of 6 bases from V and 9 bases from J, the junction contained 11 bases not matched to a gene. The CDR3 has 16 amino acids. Germline CDR1 reads LNHDA; CDR2 reads SQIVND (reference sequence). The CDR3 loop is CASSSTGTSGTGEQFF. The CDR3 DNA follows: TGTGCCAGTAGCAGTACCGGGACTAGCGGGACAGGTGAGCAGTTCTTC.

V and J are TRBV20-1 and TRBJ2-5, with D unresolved. The CDR3 extends over 11 amino acids. V lost 6 bases, J lost 4 bases, and 9 bases lay in between. Germline CDR1 DFQATT, CDR2 SNEGSKA (reference sequence). CDR3 sequence reads: CSAGWGETQYF. The CDR3 bases are TGCAGTGCAGGGTGGGGAGAGACCCAGTACTTC.

The chain is built from TRBV6-5 and TRBJ2-7, with no clear D. Germline CDR1 reads MNHEY; CDR2 reads SVGAGI. The CDR3 contains 15 residues. The germline V and J ends were trimmed by 1 base and 4 bases, with 14 bases remaining between them. CDR3 sequence reads: CASSYFRGASYEQYF. The CDR3 DNA is TGTGCCAGCAGTTACTTCCGCGGAGCTTCGTACGAGCAGTACTTC.

The genes are TRBV25-1 and TRBJ1-1; perhaps TRBD1 as D (6 bases). Germline values: CDR1 MGHDK, CDR2 SYGVNS. The V end was cut by 0 bases, the J end by 1 base, with 6 bases between. The CDR3 has 14 residues. The CDR3 DNA reads TGTGCCAGCAGTGAATACAGGGGGAACACTGAAGCTTTCTTT. Protein: CASSEYRGNTEAFF.

The V call is TRBV7-2, the J call TRBJ2-5; D is perhaps TRBD2 (5 bases). CDR3 size: 15 residues. Looked up from germline, CDR1 is SGHTA and CDR2 is FQGNSA. Trimming left V 5 bases short and J 0 bases short, with 13 bases between. The CDR3 DNA is TGTGCCAGCAGCCCTAGGCTGGACTACCAAGAGACCCAGTACTTC. Translating it yields CASSPRLDYQETQYF. The variable domain in full, with the rest retrieved from reference TRBV7-2 and TRBJ2-5, is GAGVSQSPSNKVTEKGKDVELRCDPISGHTALYWYRQSLGQGLEFLIYFQGNSAPDKSGLPSDRFSAERTGGSVSTLTIQRTQQEDSAVYLCASSPRLDYQETQYFGPGTRLLVL.